Below, 29 T cell receptor beta chains from the same sample are listed, as sequenced in a study of blood T cell repertoires in COVID-19. Clones were sequenced by immunoSEQ multiplex PCR, and TCRdb holds only the in-frame ones, with some missing. This sample has hundreds of thousands of clones, with about 88% found just once. The source material was peripheral blood. The receptors here all came from a woman aged 70-85 years with COVID-19, enrolled during active disease.

The chain recombines TRBV4-1 with TRBJ1-2, with 10 nucleotides matching TRBD1. V dropped 0 bases and J dropped 0; count of bases not matched to a gene: 16. The CDR3 totals 21 residues. Germline V gene lookup returns CDR1 MGHRA and CDR2 YSYEKL. The CDR3 nucleotides are TGCGCCAGCAGCCAAGATACCTCGGCATTGGACAGGGGGAGTACTAACTATGGCTACACCTTC. Amino acid sequence: CASSQDTSALDRGSTNYGYTF.

The rearrangement links TRBV7-2 to TRBJ2-5; D might be TRBD2 (6 bases). V was cut by 2 bases and J by 5 bases, with 12 bases left in between. Germline CDR1 SGHTA, CDR2 FQGNSA. The CDR3 is made up of 14 amino acids. The CDR3 loop reads CASSLFSGRETQYF. CDR3 nucleotide sequence: TGTGCCAGCAGCTTATTCTCAGGGAGGGAGACCCAGTACTTC.

The chain employs TRBV9 and TRBJ1-2; D is unresolved. This CDR3 is built from 12 residues. Trimming took off 6 bases at V and 1 base at J, with 7 bases between the two ends. In germline, CDR1 is SGDLS, CDR2 YYNGEE. The CDR3 sequence is CASKQVNYGYTF. The CDR3 region has the DNA TGTGCCAGCAAGCAAGTTAACTATGGCTACACCTTC.

The CDR3 DNA is TGTGCCAGCAGTTTATCGAAGAGTAGTATCAGGGGGCGCGGTGGCTACACCTTC. This sequence encodes CASSLSKSSIRGRGGYTF. This rearrangement joins TRBV27 to TRBJ1-2; TRBD1 agrees at 8 bases. The germline V gene encodes CDR1 MNHEY and CDR2 SMNVEV (reference sequence). V was pared by 0 bases and J by 7 bases, with 16 bases of the junction left unmatched. This CDR3 has 18 residues.

The chain is built from TRBV6-1 and TRBJ2-1; 11 bases map to TRBD2. Germline lookup yields CDR1 MNHNS and CDR2 SASEGT. V shed 1 base and J 6 bases; nucleotides not matched to a gene: 5. This CDR3 is 16 amino acids long. CDR3 nucleotide sequence: TGTGCCAGCAGTGAAGATCCGGGACTAGCGGTCAATGAGCAGTTCTTC. Protein sequence: CASSEDPGLAVNEQFF.

V gene TRBV9 combines with J gene TRBJ1-6; 9 positions match TRBD1. This CDR3 has 16 amino acids. Germline assignment: CDR1 SGDLS and CDR2 YYNGEE. After removal of 2 bases from V and 7 bases from J, the junction contained 7 bases not matched to a gene. The CDR3 region has the DNA TGTGCCAGCAGCGTTAGTCCGGGACAGGGCAATTCACCCCTCCACTTT. Translated, it gives CASSVSPGQGNSPLHF.

This clone was picked up a small number of times. The V and J genes are TRBV19 and TRBJ2-3, with 7 positions matching TRBD1. Trimming at V came to 3 bases and at J to 6 bases, leaving 6 bases not matched to a gene. Per the germline V gene, CDR1 is LNHDA and CDR2 is SQIVND (reference sequence). The CDR3 totals 14 residues. The CDR3 is CASSMGQQPDTQYF. The CDR3 nucleotides are TGTGCCAGTAGTATGGGACAGCAACCTGATACGCAGTATTTT.

This chain links TRBV19 with TRBJ1-5; 8 bases match TRBD1. This CDR3 is built from 16 residues. With 8 bases clipped from V and 5 bases from J, the junction kept 14 bases outside the gene matches. Germline assignment: CDR1 LNHDA and CDR2 SQIVND (reference sequence). The CDR3 here is CASRQGRLGGHQPQHF. DNA of the CDR3: TGTGCCAGTCGACAGGGGAGGCTAGGAGGCCATCAGCCCCAGCATTTT.

The genes are TRBV3-1 (or the pseudogene TRBV3-2) and TRBJ2-7, with 10 bases lining up with TRBD2. Germline lookup yields CDR1 LGHDT and CDR2 YNNKEL (reference sequence). This CDR3 comprises 16 residues. J lost 2 bases, V lost 0 bases, and 4 bases had no gene match. In DNA, the CDR3 is TGTGCCAGCAGCCAAGATCCCAGCGGGGGGGCCTACGAGCAGTACTTC. This sequence encodes CASSQDPSGGAYEQYF.

This clone appeared once. The chain links TRBV30 to TRBJ2-1; 10 nucleotides match TRBD2. The CDR3 is 15 amino acids. J was trimmed by 2 bases and V by 4 bases; bases with no gene match: 5. The germline V gene encodes CDR1 GTSNPN and CDR2 SVGIG (reference sequence). The CDR3 loop is CAWTKRGGTYNEQFF. The CDR3 DNA reads TGTGCCTGGACCAAGCGGGGGGGCACCTACAATGAGCAGTTCTTC.

V gene TRBV9 combines with J gene TRBJ2-1, with D maybe TRBD2 (6 bases). Germline loops: CDR1 SGDLS, CDR2 YYNGEE. This CDR3 has 15 amino acids. The V end lost 3 bases, the J end lost 3 bases, and 13 bases lay between the germline ends. The CDR3 DNA reads TGTGCCAGCAGCGCCCAGGGACTCTTCTACAATGAGCAGTTCTTC. It is translated as CASSAQGLFYNEQFF.

The chain uses TRBV9 and TRBJ2-3; a possible D gene is TRBD2 (7 bases). The CDR3 contains 15 residues. Germline V lookup: CDR1 SGDLS, CDR2 YYNGEE. V was shortened by 3 bases and J by 0 bases, with 11 bases between the two germline ends. The DNA for the CDR3 is TGTGCCAGCAGCGCCGGGGGGCCTAGCACAGATACGCAGTATTTT. Its translation: CASSAGGPSTDTQYF.

The chain has TRBV18 and TRBJ1-1; possibly TRBD1 for D (6 bases). Germline-derived CDR1 and CDR2 are KGHSH and LQKENI. This CDR3 is 16 amino acids long. The germline V and J ends were trimmed by 2 bases and 1 base, with 14 bases remaining between them. This chain's CDR3 is CASSPARGAGNTEAFF. CDR3 DNA: TGTGCCAGCTCACCAGCCAGGGGCGCGGGGAACACTGAAGCTTTCTTT.

The sample holds one count of this clone. V gene TRBV6-5 combines with J gene TRBJ1-1; D is perhaps TRBD1 (5 bases). Per the germline V gene, CDR1 is MNHEY and CDR2 is SVGAGI. The CDR3 consists of 12 residues. V was trimmed by 6 bases and J by 4 bases, leaving 9 bases between them. CDR3 nucleotides: TGTGCCAGCAGAGGGGTCGCCACTGAAGCTTTCTTT. This encodes CASRGVATEAFF.

The gene calls are TRBV19 and TRBJ1-1; TRBD1 might be the D (6 bases). This CDR3 comprises 14 residues. CDR1 and CDR2 from the germline V gene are LNHDA and SQIVND (reference sequence). The V end lost 5 bases, the J end lost 5 bases, and 15 bases lay between the germline ends. The CDR3 is CASSYQGMGTEAFF. The CDR3 nucleotides read TGTGCCAGTAGTTACCAGGGGATGGGAACTGAAGCTTTCTTT.

V and J are TRBV7-8 and TRBJ2-7; TRBD2 matches 10 bases. The length of the CDR3 is 15 residues. Trimming at V came to 5 bases and at J to 1 base, leaving 5 bases not matched to a gene. Germline CDR1 and CDR2: SGHVS and FQNEAQ. The CDR3: CASSLGAGGSYEQYF. The CDR3 coding sequence is TGTGCCAGCAGCCTGGGAGCGGGGGGGTCCTACGAGCAGTACTTC. Looking up the rest from reference TRBV7-8 and TRBJ2-7 gives the full variable domain: GAGVSQSPRYKVAKRGQDVALRCDPISGHVSLFWYQQALGQGPEFLTYFQNEAQLDKSGLPSDRFFAERPEGSVSTLKIQRTQQEDSAVYLCASSLGAGGSYEQYFGPGTRLTVT.

The rearrangement links TRBV2 to TRBJ1-2; 11 positions match TRBD1. V dropped 3 bases and J dropped 6; count of bases not matched to a gene: 0. CDR1 and CDR2 from the germline V gene are SNHLY and FYNNEI. The CDR3 has 13 amino acids. CDR3 sequence (DNA): TGTGCCAGCAGTGAGGACAGGGGGCATGGCTACACCTTC. Amino acids: CASSEDRGHGYTF.

V and J are TRBV6-7 and TRBJ2-3; tentative D call: TRBD2 (7 bases). TRBV6-7 carries the ORF label, with uncertain function. Trimming stripped 7 bases from V and 0 bases from J, with 14 bases between. The CDR3 is 15 residues long. CDR3 loop: CASTLGGASTDTQYF. CDR3 bases: TGTGCCAGCACACTGGGGGGGGCTAGCACAGATACGCAGTATTTT.

This clone was detected a few times. This chain connects TRBV5-1 to TRBJ1-3; D possibly corresponds to TRBD1 (6 bases). The CDR3 loop spans 13 amino acids. Trimming stripped 4 bases from V and 3 bases from J, with 8 bases between. Germline-derived CDR1 and CDR2 are SGHRS and YFSETQ. Here the CDR3 reads CASSRDNGNTIYF. CDR3 coding DNA: TGCGCCAGCAGCAGGGACAATGGAAACACCATATATTTT.

This chain joins TRBV27 and TRBJ2-7; 9 bases are shared with TRBD2. The germline gives CDR1 MNHEY, CDR2 SMNVEV (reference sequence). The length of the CDR3 is 16 residues. V was clipped by 3 bases and J by 0 bases; unmatched bases: 6. CDR3 amino acids: CASSFAGGGASYEQYF. CDR3 DNA: TGTGCCAGCAGTTTCGCGGGCGGGGGGGCCTCCTACGAGCAGTACTTC.

As regards this clone: The same CDR3 arises from other DNA sequences in this sample as well. The gene calls are TRBV19 and TRBJ1-4; 7 bases are a match to TRBD1. The length of the CDR3 is 18 residues. Trimming took 10 bases from V and 0 from J; bases not matched to a gene: 17. Germline assignment: CDR1 LNHDA and CDR2 SQIVND (reference sequence). The CDR3 reads CAILPSGTANTTNEKLFF. CDR3 DNA: TGTGCCATTCTACCGTCCGGGACAGCGAACACAACTAATGAAAAACTGTTTTTT.

The chain carries TRBV27 and TRBJ1-4, with 7 bases identical to TRBD1. The length of the CDR3 is 14 residues. V lost 5 bases and J lost 0; bases outside the gene matches: 0. The germline V gene has CDR1 MNHEY and CDR2 SMNVEV (reference sequence). The CDR3 region is CASSGTATNEKLFF. The CDR3, as DNA: TGTGCCAGCAGTGGGACAGCAACTAATGAAAAACTGTTTTTT.

V is TRBV7-8 and J is TRBJ2-2; TRBD2 might be the D (5 bases). The CDR3 runs 14 residues. CDR1 and CDR2 from the germline V gene are SGHVS and FQNEAQ. V shed 1 base and J shed 6 bases, with 9 bases lying between them. The CDR3 region is CASSLGTRAGELFF. DNA for the CDR3: TGTGCCAGCAGCTTAGGCACGAGGGCCGGGGAGCTGTTTTTT.

CDR3: CASSFRQGSNQPQHF. CDR3 nucleotides: TGTGCCAGCAGTTTTAGACAGGGTAGCAATCAGCCCCAGCATTTT. The chain employs TRBV7-2 and TRBJ1-5, with TRBD1 matching over 7 bases. The V gene's germline CDR1 is SGHTA and CDR2 FQGNSA. V lost 6 bases, J lost 0 bases, and 5 bases stayed unmatched. This CDR3 contains 15 residues.

The chain carries TRBV28 and TRBJ1-1, with D maybe TRBD1 (5 bases). The V and J ends lost 3 bases and 4 bases respectively, with 12 bases between them. The CDR3 is made up of 14 amino acids. CDR1 is MDHEN, CDR2 SYDVKM, per germline. The CDR3 region is CASSLRGRGTEAFF. CDR3 coding DNA: TGTGCCAGCAGTTTGCGGGGGAGAGGCACTGAAGCTTTCTTT. Complete variable domain (other parts from reference TRBV28 and TRBJ1-1): DVKVTQSSRYLVKRTGEKVFLECVQDMDHENMFWYRQDPGLGLRLIYFSYDVKMKEKGDIPEGYSVSREKKERFSLILESASTNQTSMYLCASSLRGRGTEAFFGQGTRLTVV.

The chain employs TRBV4-3 and TRBJ1-1, with D hard to call. The CDR3 length is 15 residues. Germline CDR1 LGHNA, CDR2 YSLEER. The germline V and J ends were trimmed by 3 bases and 1 base, with 12 bases remaining between them. The CDR3 coding sequence is TGCGCCAGCAGCCAGAAGGCAGGCTCGAACACTGAAGCTTTCTTT. Translation gives CASSQKAGSNTEAFF.

This chain connects TRBV10-3 to TRBJ2-3, with 8 bases aligning to TRBD1. This CDR3 contains 14 residues. V dropped 10 bases and J dropped 10; count of bases not matched to a gene: 16. The V gene's germline CDR1 is ENHRY and CDR2 SYGVKD. CDR3 region: CATDTDRVPPAQYF. The CDR3 DNA reads TGTGCCACGGACACGGACAGGGTTCCCCCTGCGCAGTATTTT.

The chain has TRBV5-1 and TRBJ2-3; 10 bases map to TRBD2. CDR3 length: 16 amino acids. In germline, CDR1 is SGHRS, CDR2 YFSETQ. Trimming took 4 bases from V and 6 from J; bases not matched to a gene: 11. Here the CDR3 reads CASSPFPSGGADTQYF. In nucleotides, the CDR3 is TGCGCCAGCAGCCCTTTTCCTAGCGGGGGTGCGGATACGCAGTATTTT.

The J gene is TRBJ1-2, the V gene TRBV9; 7 positions match TRBD1. Trimming cost V 7 bases and J 0 bases; bases outside gene matches: 6. There are 14 residues in the CDR3. Germline V lookup: CDR1 SGDLS, CDR2 YYNGEE. The CDR3 reads CASSSGGANYGYTF. The CDR3 coding sequence is TGTGCCAGCTCCTCAGGGGGAGCTAACTATGGCTACACCTTC.